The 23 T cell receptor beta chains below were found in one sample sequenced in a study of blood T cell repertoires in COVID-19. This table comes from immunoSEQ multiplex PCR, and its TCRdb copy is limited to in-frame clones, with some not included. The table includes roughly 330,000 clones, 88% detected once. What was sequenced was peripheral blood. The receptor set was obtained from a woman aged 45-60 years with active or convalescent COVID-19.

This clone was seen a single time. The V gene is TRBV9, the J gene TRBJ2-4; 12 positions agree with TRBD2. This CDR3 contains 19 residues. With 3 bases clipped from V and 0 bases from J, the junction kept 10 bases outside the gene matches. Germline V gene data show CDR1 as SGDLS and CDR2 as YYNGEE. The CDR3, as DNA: TGTGCCAGCAGCGCGGGGCTAGCGGGAGGGCCGCTAGCCAAAAACATTCAGTACTTC. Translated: CASSAGLAGGPLAKNIQYF.

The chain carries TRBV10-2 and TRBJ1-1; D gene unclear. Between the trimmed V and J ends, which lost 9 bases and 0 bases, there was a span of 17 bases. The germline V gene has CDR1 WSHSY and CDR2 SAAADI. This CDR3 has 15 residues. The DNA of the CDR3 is TGCGCCAGTTTTCCCCCCGATGGCTTGAACACTGAAGCTTTCTTT. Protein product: CASFPPDGLNTEAFF.

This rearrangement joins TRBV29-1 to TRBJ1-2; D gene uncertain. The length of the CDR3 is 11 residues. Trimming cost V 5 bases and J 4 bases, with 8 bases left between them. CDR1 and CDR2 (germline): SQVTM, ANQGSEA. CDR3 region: CSVLPVYGYTF. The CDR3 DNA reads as TGCAGCGTTCTTCCGGTCTATGGCTACACCTTC. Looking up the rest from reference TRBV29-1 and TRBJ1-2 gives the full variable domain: SAVISQKPSRDICQRGTSLTIQCQVDSQVTMMFWYRQQPGQSLTLIATANQGSEATYESGFVIDKFPISRPNLTFSTLTVSNMSPEDSSIYLCSVLPVYGYTFGSGTRLTVV.

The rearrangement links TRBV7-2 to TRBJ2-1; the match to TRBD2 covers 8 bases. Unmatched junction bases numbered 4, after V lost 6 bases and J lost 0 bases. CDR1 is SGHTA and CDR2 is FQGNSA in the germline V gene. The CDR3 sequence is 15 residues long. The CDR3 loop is CASRPGGSSYNEQFF. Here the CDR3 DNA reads TGTGCCAGCAGGCCGGGGGGGAGCTCCTACAATGAGCAGTTCTTC. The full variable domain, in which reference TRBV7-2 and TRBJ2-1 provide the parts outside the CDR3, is GAGVSQSPSNKVTEKGKDVELRCDPISGHTALYWYRQSLGQGLEFLIYFQGNSAPDKSGLPSDRFSAERTGGSVSTLTIQRTQQEDSAVYLCASRPGGSSYNEQFFGPGTRLTVL.

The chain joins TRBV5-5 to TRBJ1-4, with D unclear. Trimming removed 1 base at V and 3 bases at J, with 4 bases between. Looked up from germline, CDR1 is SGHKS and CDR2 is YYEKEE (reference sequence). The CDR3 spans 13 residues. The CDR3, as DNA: TGTGCCAGCAGCTTGACTCCTAATGAAAAACTGTTTTTT. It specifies CASSLTPNEKLFF.

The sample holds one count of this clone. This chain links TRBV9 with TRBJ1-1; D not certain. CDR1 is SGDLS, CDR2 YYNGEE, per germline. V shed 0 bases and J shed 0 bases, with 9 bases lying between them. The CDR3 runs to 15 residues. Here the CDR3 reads CASSVGSSLNTEAFF. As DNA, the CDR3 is TGTGCCAGCAGCGTAGGTTCTTCTCTGAACACTGAAGCTTTCTTT.

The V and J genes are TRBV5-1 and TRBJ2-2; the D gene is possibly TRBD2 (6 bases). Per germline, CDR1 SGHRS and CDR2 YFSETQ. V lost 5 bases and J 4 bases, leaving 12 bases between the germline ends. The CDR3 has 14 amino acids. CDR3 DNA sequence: TGCGCCAGCAGTTCTAGCGCGGGCACCGGGGAGCTGTTTTTT. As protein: CASSSSAGTGELFF.

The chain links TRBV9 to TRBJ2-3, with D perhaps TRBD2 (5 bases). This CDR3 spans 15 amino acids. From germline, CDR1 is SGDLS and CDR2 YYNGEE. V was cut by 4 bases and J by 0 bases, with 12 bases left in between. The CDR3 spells CASSTSEASTDTQYF. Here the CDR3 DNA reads TGTGCCAGCAGCACATCGGAGGCTAGCACAGATACGCAGTATTTT.

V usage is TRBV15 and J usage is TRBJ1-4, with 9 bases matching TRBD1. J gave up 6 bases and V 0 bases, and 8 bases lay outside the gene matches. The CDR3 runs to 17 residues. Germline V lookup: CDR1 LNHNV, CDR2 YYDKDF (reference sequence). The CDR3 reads CATSRETSGTGYEKLFF. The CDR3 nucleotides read TGTGCCACCAGCAGAGAAACCTCCGGGACAGGGTATGAAAAACTGTTTTTT.

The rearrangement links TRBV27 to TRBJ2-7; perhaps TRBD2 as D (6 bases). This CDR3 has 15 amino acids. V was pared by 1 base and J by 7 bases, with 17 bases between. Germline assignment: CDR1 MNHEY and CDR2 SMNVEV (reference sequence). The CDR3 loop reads CASSLWALGAGEQYF. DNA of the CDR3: TGTGCCAGCAGTTTATGGGCCCTTGGGGCGGGGGAGCAGTACTTC.

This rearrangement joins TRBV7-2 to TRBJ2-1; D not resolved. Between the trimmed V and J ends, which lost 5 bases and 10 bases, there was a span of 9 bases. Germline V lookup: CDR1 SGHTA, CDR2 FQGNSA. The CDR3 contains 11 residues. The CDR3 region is CASSVATEQFF. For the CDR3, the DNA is TGTGCCAGCAGCGTCGCGACAGAGCAGTTCTTC.

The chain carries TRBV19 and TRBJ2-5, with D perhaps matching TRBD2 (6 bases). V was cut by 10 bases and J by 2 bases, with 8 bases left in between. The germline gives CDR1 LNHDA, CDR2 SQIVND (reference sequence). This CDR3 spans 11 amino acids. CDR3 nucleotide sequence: TGTGCCACGACTAGGCAAGAGACCCAGTACTTC. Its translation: CATTRQETQYF.

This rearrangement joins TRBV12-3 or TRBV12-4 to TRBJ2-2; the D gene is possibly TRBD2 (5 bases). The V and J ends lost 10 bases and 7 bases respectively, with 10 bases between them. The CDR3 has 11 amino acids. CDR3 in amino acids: CATTRGGELFF. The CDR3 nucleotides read TGTGCCACCACACGGGGCGGGGAGCTGTTTTTT.

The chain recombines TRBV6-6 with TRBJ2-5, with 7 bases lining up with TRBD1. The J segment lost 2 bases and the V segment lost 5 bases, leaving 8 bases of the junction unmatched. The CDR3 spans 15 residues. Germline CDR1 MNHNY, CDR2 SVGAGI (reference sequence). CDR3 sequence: CASSPTDRVQETQYF. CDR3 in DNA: TGTGCCAGCAGTCCGACCGACAGGGTTCAAGAGACCCAGTACTTC.

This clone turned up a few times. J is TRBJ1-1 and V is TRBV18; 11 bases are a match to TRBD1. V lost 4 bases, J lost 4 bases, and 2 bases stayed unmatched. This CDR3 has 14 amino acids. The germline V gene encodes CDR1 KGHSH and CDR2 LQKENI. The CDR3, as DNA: TGTGCCAGCTCACGCGGGACAGGGGGCACTGAAGCTTTCTTT. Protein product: CASSRGTGGTEAFF.

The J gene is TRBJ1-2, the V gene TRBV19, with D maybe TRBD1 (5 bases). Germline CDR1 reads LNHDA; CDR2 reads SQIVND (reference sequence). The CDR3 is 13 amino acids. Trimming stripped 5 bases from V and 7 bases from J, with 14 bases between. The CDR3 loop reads CASSVIYQGGYTF. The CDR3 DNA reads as TGTGCCAGTAGTGTCATCTATCAGGGTGGCTACACCTTC.

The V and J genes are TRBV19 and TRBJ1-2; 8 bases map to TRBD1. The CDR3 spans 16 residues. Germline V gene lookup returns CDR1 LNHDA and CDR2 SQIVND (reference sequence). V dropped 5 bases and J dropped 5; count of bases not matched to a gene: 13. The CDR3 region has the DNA TGTGCCAGTAGTGGAATCTGGACAGGGTTTAAGTATGGCTACACCTTC. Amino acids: CASSGIWTGFKYGYTF.

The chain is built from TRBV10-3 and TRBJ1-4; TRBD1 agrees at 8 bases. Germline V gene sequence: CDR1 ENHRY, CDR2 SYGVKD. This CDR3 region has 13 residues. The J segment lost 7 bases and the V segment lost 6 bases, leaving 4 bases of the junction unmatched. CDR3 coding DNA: TGTGCCATCAGGGAGACAGGGGTTGAAAAACTGTTTTTT. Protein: CAIRETGVEKLFF.

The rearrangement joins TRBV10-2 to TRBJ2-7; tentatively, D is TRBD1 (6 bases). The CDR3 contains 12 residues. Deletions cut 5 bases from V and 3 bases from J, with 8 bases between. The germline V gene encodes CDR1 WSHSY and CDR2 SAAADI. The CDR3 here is CASSYRDYEQYF. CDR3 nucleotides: TGCGCCAGCAGTTACAGGGACTACGAGCAGTACTTC.

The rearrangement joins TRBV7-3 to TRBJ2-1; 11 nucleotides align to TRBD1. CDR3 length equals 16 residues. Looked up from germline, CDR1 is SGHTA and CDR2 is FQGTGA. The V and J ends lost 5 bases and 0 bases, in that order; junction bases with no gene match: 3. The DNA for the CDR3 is TGTGCCAGCAGCGGACAGGGGGCAAGCTCCTACAATGAGCAGTTCTTC. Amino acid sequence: CASSGQGASSYNEQFF.

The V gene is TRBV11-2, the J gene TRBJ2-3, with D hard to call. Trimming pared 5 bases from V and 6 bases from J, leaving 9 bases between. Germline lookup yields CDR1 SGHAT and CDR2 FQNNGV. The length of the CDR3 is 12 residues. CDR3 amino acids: CASSPASDTQYF. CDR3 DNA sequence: TGTGCCAGCAGCCCCGCTAGTGATACGCAGTATTTT.

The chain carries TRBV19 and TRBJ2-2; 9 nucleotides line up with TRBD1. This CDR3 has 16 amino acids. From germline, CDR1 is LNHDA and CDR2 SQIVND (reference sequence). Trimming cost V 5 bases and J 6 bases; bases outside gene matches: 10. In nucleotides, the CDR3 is TGTGCCAGTAGTTTCTGGACAGGGGTGAGGGCCGGGGAGCTGTTTTTT. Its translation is CASSFWTGVRAGELFF. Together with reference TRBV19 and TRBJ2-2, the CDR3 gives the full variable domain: DGGITQSPKYLFRKEGQNVTLSCEQNLNHDAMYWYRQDPGQGLRLIYYSQIVNDFQKGDIAEGYSVSREKKESFPLTVTSAQKNPTAFYLCASSFWTGVRAGELFFGEGSRLTVL.

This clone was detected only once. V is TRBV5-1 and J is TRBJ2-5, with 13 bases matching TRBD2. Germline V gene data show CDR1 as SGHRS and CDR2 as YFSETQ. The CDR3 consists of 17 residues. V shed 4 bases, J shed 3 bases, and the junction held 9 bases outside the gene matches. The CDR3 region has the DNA TGCGCCAGCAGCGCGGGACTAGCGGGACCAGGGGAAGAGACCCAGTACTTC. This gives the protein CASSAGLAGPGEETQYF.